Listed here is a single TCR beta chain. Antigen specificity is unknown. The data originate from a study of lymphopenia after photon versus proton radiotherapy. Study observations and caveats: In patients who died, overall survival fell as post-nadir TCR diversity dropped more. After lymphocyte nadir, photon-treated repertoires showed oligoclonal expansion, especially CD8+ Temra. Under photons, naive T cells and diversity fell while effector/memory populations rose.

Here immunoSEQ multiplex PCR was the method, and the copy in TCRdb shows in-frame clones only, minus some. The table records 40,000 to 55,000 clones, around 90% of them present only once. Germline assignment: CDR1 SGHVS and CDR2 FNYEAQ. The CDR3 loop spans 14 amino acids. V was cut by 5 bases and J by 1 base, with 11 bases left in between. The specimen comprised peripheral blood, sampled from a patient treated with photon-based radiotherapy. The TCR was taken from a woman in her forties with cholangiocarcinoma. The chain is built from TRBV7-6 and TRBJ1-1; D may be TRBD1 (5 bases). The DNA for the CDR3 is TGTGCCAGCAGCGCCGGCCAGGGGAACACTGAAGCTTTCTTT. It is translated as CASSAGQGNTEAFF.